These 27 T cell receptor beta chains were all obtained from the same sample, sequenced in a study of blood T cell repertoires in COVID-19 (dated by TCRdb to 2020 to 2021). The library was made by the immunoSEQ multiplex PCR assay. In its TCRdb copy, this immuneACCESS table keeps in-frame sequences only and misses some clones. Where compared with another copy, unresolved V genes explain less than half of these, and the others have no known cause. This sample is represented by tens of thousands of clones; about 80% of them were singletons. The top ten clonotypes cover roughly 50% of the sample. The sequencing input was peripheral blood. These receptors were taken from a human donor in a cohort sampled during active COVID-19.

The rearrangement uses TRBV18 and TRBJ1-2; 8 bases map to TRBD1. The germline gives CDR1 KGHSH, CDR2 LQKENI. The V gene end was trimmed by 4 bases and the J gene end by 0 bases; junction bases not matched to a gene: 7. The CDR3 sequence is 16 residues long. The DNA for the CDR3 is TGTGCCAGCTCACGGACAGGGTTCGGAGCTAACTATGGCTACACCTTC. It specifies CASSRTGFGANYGYTF.

The chain combines TRBV6-2 or TRBV6-3 with TRBJ2-7; 7 bases match TRBD2. The CDR3 consists of 15 residues. CDR1 MNHEY and CDR2 SVGEGT come from the germline V gene. Trimming removed 1 base from V and 3 bases from J; junction bases left unmatched: 6. The CDR3 DNA is TGTGCCAGCAGTTACTGGGGGAGGGCCAACTACGAGCAGTACTTC. Protein product: CASSYWGRANYEQYF.

This chain joins TRBV9 and TRBJ1-3, with 8 positions matching TRBD1. Germline V gene data show CDR1 as SGDLS and CDR2 as YYNGEE. This CDR3 has 13 residues. The J segment lost 9 bases and the V segment lost 4 bases, leaving 6 bases of the junction unmatched. As DNA, the CDR3 is TGTGCCAGCAGCCCGGACAGGGTAGGCACCATATATTTT. Its translation is CASSPDRVGTIYF. Full variable domain (remainder filled in from reference TRBV9 and TRBJ1-3): DSGVTQTPKHLITATGQRVTLRCSPRSGDLSVYWYQQSLDQGLQFLIQYYNGEERAKGNILERFSAQQFPDLHSELNLSSLELGDSALYFCASSPDRVGTIYFGEGSWLTVV.

This chain links TRBV12-3 or TRBV12-4 with TRBJ1-1, with 7 positions matching TRBD1. Unmatched junction bases numbered 7, after V lost 6 bases and J lost 9 bases. The CDR3 consists of 12 residues. CDR3 loop: CASSPTTGKAFF. The CDR3 DNA follows: TGTGCCAGCAGCCCAACGACAGGGAAAGCTTTCTTT.

The V gene is TRBV7-9, the J gene TRBJ2-1, with 9 bases lining up with TRBD2. This CDR3 is built from 15 residues. J gave up 0 bases and V 5 bases, and 2 bases lay outside the gene matches. Looked up from germline, CDR1 is SEHNR and CDR2 is FQNEAQ (reference sequence). CDR3 sequence: CASSVSGSSYNEQFF. The DNA of the CDR3 is TGTGCCAGCAGCGTTAGCGGGAGCTCCTACAATGAGCAGTTCTTC.

J is TRBJ2-7 and V is TRBV5-6; TRBD2 matches 8 bases. Germline CDR1 SGHDT, CDR2 YYEEEE. CDR3 length equals 14 residues. V shed 4 bases, J shed 0 bases, and the junction held 3 bases outside the gene matches. The CDR3 nucleotides read TGTGCCAGCAGCCCTAGCGGGTTCTCCTACGAGCAGTACTTC. Encoded protein: CASSPSGFSYEQYF. The whole variable domain, remainder taken from reference TRBV5-6 and TRBJ2-7, is DAGVTQSPTHLIKTRGQQVTLRCSPKSGHDTVSWYQQALGQGPQFIFQYYEEEERQRGNFPDRFSGHQFPNYSSELNVNALLLGDSALYLCASSPSGFSYEQYFGPGTRLTVT.

The CDR3 region has the DNA TGTGCCAGCAGCCAAGACTCCGGGAGCGGGAGGGCCCGAGAGACCCAGTACTTC. It yields the protein CASSQDSGSGRARETQYF. The chain recombines TRBV3-1 (or the pseudogene TRBV3-2) with TRBJ2-5; 10 positions match TRBD2. Germline assignment: CDR1 LGHDT and CDR2 YNNKEL (reference sequence). V gave up 0 bases and J gave up 4 bases; unmatched junction bases: 11. The CDR3 consists of 18 residues.

The rearrangement uses TRBV28 and TRBJ2-7, with D unclear. Between the trimmed V and J ends, which lost 6 bases and 3 bases, there was a span of 9 bases. Germline V gene sequence: CDR1 MDHEN, CDR2 SYDVKM. CDR3 size: 12 residues. CDR3 nucleotides: TGTGCCAGCAGCAAGAGTAGCTACGAGCAGTACTTC. It is translated as CASSKSSYEQYF.

V and J are TRBV19 and TRBJ1-1; possible D gene TRBD1, 5 bases. V was clipped by 8 bases and J by 2 bases, with 15 bases between them. The CDR3 runs 14 residues. The germline V gene has CDR1 LNHDA and CDR2 SQIVND (reference sequence). CDR3 sequence (DNA): TGTGCCAGTGGCTGGGGGGGAGTAAACACTGAAGCTTTCTTT. It encodes CASGWGGVNTEAFF.

V usage is TRBV7-3 and J usage is TRBJ2-1, with TRBD2 identical over 9 bases. In germline, CDR1 is SGHTA, CDR2 FQGTGA. The CDR3 covers 15 residues. The ends lost 2 bases at V and 8 bases at J; junction bases unmatched: 7. CDR3: CASSLAGGKQHEQFF. The CDR3 region has the DNA TGTGCCAGCAGCTTAGCGGGAGGGAAGCAGCATGAGCAGTTCTTC.

A note on this clone: Other DNA sequences within the sample encode an identical CDR3. The V call is TRBV7-9, the J call TRBJ2-3; the match to TRBD2 covers 8 bases. V gave up 1 base and J gave up 3 bases; unmatched junction bases: 9. Germline V lookup: CDR1 SEHNR, CDR2 FQNEAQ (reference sequence). This CDR3 region has 17 residues. CDR3 region: CASSLGSSGSRTDTQYF. CDR3 nucleotides: TGTGCCAGCAGCTTAGGGTCGAGCGGGAGTCGGACAGATACGCAGTATTTT.

The chain employs TRBV29-1 and TRBJ1-2, with no clear D. V was trimmed by 3 bases and J by 7 bases, leaving 15 bases between them. This CDR3 is built from 13 residues. Germline V lookup: CDR1 SQVTM, CDR2 ANQGSEA. The CDR3: CSVESGYEGGYTF. As DNA, the CDR3 is TGCAGCGTTGAGAGTGGCTACGAGGGTGGCTACACCTTC.

This clone was recorded many times. J is TRBJ2-7 and V is TRBV5-8; 8 bases map to TRBD2. This CDR3 region has 15 residues. V lost 1 base to trimming and J lost 4 bases; unmatched junction nucleotides: 7. Looked up from germline, CDR1 is SGHTS and CDR2 is YDEGEE. Here the CDR3 reads CASSLRGGLVYEQYF. In DNA form, the CDR3 reads TGTGCCAGCAGCTTGCGGGGGGGGCTGGTATACGAGCAGTACTTC.

V usage is TRBV9 and J usage is TRBJ2-5; TRBD2 agrees at 9 bases. J was trimmed by 2 bases and V by 4 bases; bases with no gene match: 6. The germline V gene has CDR1 SGDLS and CDR2 YYNGEE. CDR3 length equals 15 residues. The CDR3 sequence is CASSTRTSAQETQYF. CDR3 sequence (DNA): TGTGCCAGCAGCACCCGGACTAGCGCACAAGAGACCCAGTACTTC. Filled out from reference TRBV9 and TRBJ2-5, the complete variable domain reads DSGVTQTPKHLITATGQRVTLRCSPRSGDLSVYWYQQSLDQGLQFLIQYYNGEERAKGNILERFSAQQFPDLHSELNLSSLELGDSALYFCASSTRTSAQETQYFGPGTRLLVL.

The chain couples TRBV3-1 (or the pseudogene TRBV3-2) to TRBJ2-2, with 8 bases lining up with TRBD2. The CDR3 has 16 amino acids. CDR1 and CDR2 from the germline V gene are LGHDT and YNNKEL (reference sequence). The V and J ends lost 2 bases and 6 bases, in that order; junction bases with no gene match: 8. The CDR3 DNA sequence: TGTGCCAGCAGCCAAAGAACTAGCGGTCTCGCCGGGGAGCTGTTTTTT. It yields the protein CASSQRTSGLAGELFF.

The table lists this clone with a count of one. The chain recombines TRBV12-3 or TRBV12-4 with TRBJ2-7; maybe TRBD1 (6 bases). This CDR3 contains 12 residues. Deletions cut 4 bases from V and 7 bases from J, with 11 bases between. CDR3 nucleotides: TGTGCCAGCAGTTCACAGGGTTGGGAGCAGTACTTC. It specifies CASSSQGWEQYF.

This chain connects TRBV10-3 to TRBJ2-5; TRBD2 matches at 7 bases. From germline, CDR1 is ENHRY and CDR2 SYGVKD. The CDR3 covers 12 residues. J gave up 5 bases and V 9 bases, and 6 bases lay outside the gene matches. The CDR3: CAIAGPRETQYF. The CDR3 nucleotides read TGTGCCATAGCGGGGCCACGGGAGACCCAGTACTTC.

This chain uses TRBV4-2 with TRBJ2-2; D possibly corresponds to TRBD2 (5 bases). V was pared by 0 bases and J by 5 bases, with 13 bases between. The germline CDR1 and CDR2 sequences are LGHNA and YNFKEQ. This CDR3 comprises 16 residues. This CDR3 is CASSQDLWIATGELFF. The CDR3 DNA reads as TGTGCCAGCAGCCAAGATTTGTGGATAGCGACCGGGGAGCTGTTTTTT.

The chain joins TRBV24-1 to TRBJ2-1, with TRBD1 as a possible D gene (5 bases). The CDR3 runs to 12 residues. V gave up 4 bases and J gave up 12 bases, with 12 bases separating them. The germline CDR1 and CDR2 sequences are KGHDR and SFDVKD. The CDR3: CATSDRLTAQFF. The DNA for the CDR3 is TGTGCCACCAGTGACCGCTTGACAGCGCAGTTCTTC.

The rearrangement joins TRBV7-3 to TRBJ2-5, with D tentatively TRBD2 (5 bases). The CDR3 runs to 13 residues. Trimming removed 6 bases from V and 5 bases from J, with 13 bases in between. Germline V gene data show CDR1 as SGHTA and CDR2 as FQGTGA. The CDR3 loop is CASSKTNPETQYF. For the CDR3, the DNA is TGTGCCAGCAGTAAGACTAACCCGGAGACCCAGTACTTC. The full variable domain, completed using reference TRBV7-3 and TRBJ2-5, is GAGVSQTPSNKVTEKGKYVELRCDPISGHTALYWYRQSLGQGPEFLIYFQGTGAADDSGLPNDRFFAVRPEGSVSTLKIQRTERGDSAVYLCASSKTNPETQYFGPGTRLLVL.

The CDR3 reads CASSSPGQGLYGYTF. Here the CDR3 DNA reads TGTGCCAGCAGTTCCCCGGGACAGGGTCTCTATGGCTACACCTTC. The J gene is TRBJ1-2, the V gene TRBV28, with 9 bases fitting TRBD1. J was trimmed by 4 bases and V by 4 bases; bases with no gene match: 7. CDR3 length: 15 residues. Germline V gives CDR1 MDHEN, CDR2 SYDVKM.

CDR3 coding DNA: TGTGCCAGCAGCCAAGCGGGTACCGGGGGGCAGGGCTATGGCTACACCTTC. It encodes CASSQAGTGGQGYGYTF. The chain carries TRBV3-1 (or the pseudogene TRBV3-2) and TRBJ1-2, with D possibly TRBD1 on 6 matching bases. Trimming removed 1 base at V and 4 bases at J, with 19 bases between. Germline values: CDR1 LGHDT, CDR2 YNNKEL (reference sequence). This CDR3 has 17 residues.

The J gene is TRBJ2-6, the V gene TRBV27, with 8 nucleotides matching TRBD1. The junction had 11 bases not matched to a gene; V was cut back by 6 bases and J by 10 bases. CDR1 MNHEY and CDR2 SMNVEV come from the germline V gene (reference sequence). This CDR3 spans 15 amino acids. The CDR3 nucleotides are TGTGCCAGCAGGCCCTGGACAGGGTCCGGGAACGTCCTGACTTTC. Protein sequence: CASRPWTGSGNVLTF.

This chain links TRBV19 with TRBJ2-1, with a possible D match to TRBD1 (5 bases). The CDR3 runs 14 residues. Germline CDR1 reads LNHDA; CDR2 reads SQIVND (reference sequence). V lost 6 bases and J lost 3, with 12 bases in between. The CDR3 protein is CASRQDIIYNEQFF. The CDR3 region has the DNA TGTGCCAGTAGACAGGACATTATCTACAATGAGCAGTTCTTC.

The V and J genes are TRBV5-4 and TRBJ2-5, with TRBD1 identical over 9 bases. Germline V gene lookup returns CDR1 SGHNT and CDR2 YYREEE (reference sequence). This CDR3 region has 15 residues. J lost 5 bases, V lost 2 bases, and 7 bases had no gene match. The CDR3 protein is CASSLPGTGIETQYF. DNA for the CDR3: TGTGCCAGCAGCTTACCCGGGACAGGGATTGAGACCCAGTACTTC.

This clone has just a few counts. The CDR3 protein is CASSDSLGAGNEQFF. CDR3 DNA sequence: TGTGCCAGCAGTGACTCGTTAGGGGCCGGCAATGAGCAGTTCTTC. The rearrangement uses TRBV6-4 and TRBJ2-1; tentative D call: TRBD1 (5 bases). Germline loops: CDR1 MRHNA, CDR2 SNTAGT. Deletions cut 0 bases from V and 6 bases from J, with 12 bases between. The CDR3 runs to 15 residues.

CDR3 residues: CAISGRTAGELFF. The CDR3 DNA is TGTGCCATCAGTGGTCGGACAGCCGGGGAGCTGTTTTTT. The chain combines TRBV10-3 with TRBJ2-2; D perhaps matches TRBD1 (6 bases). The CDR3 is 13 amino acids. CDR1 and CDR2 from the germline V gene are ENHRY and SYGVKD. The V and J ends lost 4 bases and 6 bases respectively, with 9 bases between them.